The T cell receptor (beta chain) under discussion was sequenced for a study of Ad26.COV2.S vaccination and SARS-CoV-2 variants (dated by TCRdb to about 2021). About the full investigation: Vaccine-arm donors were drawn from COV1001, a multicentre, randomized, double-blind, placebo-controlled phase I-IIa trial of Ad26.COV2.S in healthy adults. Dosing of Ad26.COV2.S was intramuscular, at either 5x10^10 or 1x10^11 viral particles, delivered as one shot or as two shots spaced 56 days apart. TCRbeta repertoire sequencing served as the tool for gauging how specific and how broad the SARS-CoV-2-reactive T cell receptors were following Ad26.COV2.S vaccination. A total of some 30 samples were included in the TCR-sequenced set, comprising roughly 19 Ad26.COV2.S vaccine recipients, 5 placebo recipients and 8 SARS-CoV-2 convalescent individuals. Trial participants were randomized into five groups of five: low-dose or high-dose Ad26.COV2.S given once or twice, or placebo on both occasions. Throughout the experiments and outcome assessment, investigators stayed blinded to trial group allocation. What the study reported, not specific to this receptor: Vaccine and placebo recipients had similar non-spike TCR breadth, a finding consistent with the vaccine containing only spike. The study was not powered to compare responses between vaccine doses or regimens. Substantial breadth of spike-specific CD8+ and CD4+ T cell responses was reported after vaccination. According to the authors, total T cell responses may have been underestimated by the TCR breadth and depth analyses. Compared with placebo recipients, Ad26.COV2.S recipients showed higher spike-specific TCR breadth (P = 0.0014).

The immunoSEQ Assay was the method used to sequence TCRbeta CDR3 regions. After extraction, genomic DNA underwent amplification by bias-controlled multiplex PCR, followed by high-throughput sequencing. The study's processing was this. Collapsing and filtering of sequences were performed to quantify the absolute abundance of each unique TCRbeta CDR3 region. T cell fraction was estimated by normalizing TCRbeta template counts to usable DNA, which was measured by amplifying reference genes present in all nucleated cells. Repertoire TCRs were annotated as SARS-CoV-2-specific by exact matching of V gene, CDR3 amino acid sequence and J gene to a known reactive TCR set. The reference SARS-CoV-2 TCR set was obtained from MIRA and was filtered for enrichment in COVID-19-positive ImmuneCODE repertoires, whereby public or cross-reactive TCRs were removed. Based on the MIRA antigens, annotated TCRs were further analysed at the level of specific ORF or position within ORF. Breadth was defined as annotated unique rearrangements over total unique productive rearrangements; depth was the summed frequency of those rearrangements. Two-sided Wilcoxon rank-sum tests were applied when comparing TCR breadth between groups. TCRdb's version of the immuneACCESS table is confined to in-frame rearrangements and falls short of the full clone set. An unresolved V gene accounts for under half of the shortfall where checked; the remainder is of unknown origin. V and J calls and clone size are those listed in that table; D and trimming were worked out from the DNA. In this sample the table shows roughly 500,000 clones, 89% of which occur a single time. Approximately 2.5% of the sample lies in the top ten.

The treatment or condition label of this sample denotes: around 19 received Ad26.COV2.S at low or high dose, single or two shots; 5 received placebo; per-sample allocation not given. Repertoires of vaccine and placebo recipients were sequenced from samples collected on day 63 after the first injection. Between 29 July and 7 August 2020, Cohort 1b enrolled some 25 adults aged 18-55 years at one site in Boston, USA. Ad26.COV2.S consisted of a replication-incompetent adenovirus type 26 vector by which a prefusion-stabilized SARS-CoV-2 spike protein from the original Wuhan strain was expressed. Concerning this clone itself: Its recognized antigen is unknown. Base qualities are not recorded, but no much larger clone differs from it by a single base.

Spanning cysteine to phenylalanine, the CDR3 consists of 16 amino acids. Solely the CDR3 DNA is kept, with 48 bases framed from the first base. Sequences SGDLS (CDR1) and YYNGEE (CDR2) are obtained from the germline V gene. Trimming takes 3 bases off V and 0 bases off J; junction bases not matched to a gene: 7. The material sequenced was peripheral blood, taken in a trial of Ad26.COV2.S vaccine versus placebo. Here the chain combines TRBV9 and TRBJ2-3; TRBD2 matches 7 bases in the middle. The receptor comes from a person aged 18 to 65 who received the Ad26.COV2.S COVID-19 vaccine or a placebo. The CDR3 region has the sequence CASSAGGLGSTDTQYF. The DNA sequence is TGTGCCAGCAGCGCGGGGGGTCTCGGAAGCACAGATACGCAGTATTTT.